This record concerns one TCR beta chain sequence. The sample belongs to a study of T cell changes during pregnancy in multiple sclerosis. Clones were sequenced by immunoSEQ multiplex PCR, and TCRdb holds only the in-frame ones, with some missing. The sample consists of roughly 57,000 clones, roughly 94% of them appearing once. Germline V gene data show CDR1 as SEHNR and CDR2 as FQNEAQ (reference sequence). V was shortened by 5 bases and J by 5 bases, with 24 bases between the two germline ends. This CDR3 is built from 18 residues. The sequencing here drew on CD8+ T cells from peripheral blood mononuclear cells, taken after pregnancy. This TCR was recovered from a female donor with multiple sclerosis, enrolled in a pregnancy study. This chain uses TRBV7-9 with TRBJ2-2, with a tentative D call TRBD1 (9 bases). Here the CDR3 reads CASSGQGTSPRGTGELFF. As DNA, the CDR3 is TGTGCCAGCAGCGGACAGGGGACTAGTCCCCGGGGGACCGGGGAGCTGTTTTTT.